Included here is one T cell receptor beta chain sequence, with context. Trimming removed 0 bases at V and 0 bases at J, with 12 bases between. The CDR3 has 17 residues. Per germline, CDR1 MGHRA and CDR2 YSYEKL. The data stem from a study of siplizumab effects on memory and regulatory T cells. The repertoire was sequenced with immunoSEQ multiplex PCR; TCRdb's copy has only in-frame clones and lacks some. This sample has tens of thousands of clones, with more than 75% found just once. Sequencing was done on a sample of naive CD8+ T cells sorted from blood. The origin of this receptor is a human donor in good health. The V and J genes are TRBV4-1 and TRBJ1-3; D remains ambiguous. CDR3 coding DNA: TGCGCCAGCAGCCAAGAGGAGGCCGGGATCTCTGGAAACACCATATATTTT. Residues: CASSQEEAGISGNTIYF.